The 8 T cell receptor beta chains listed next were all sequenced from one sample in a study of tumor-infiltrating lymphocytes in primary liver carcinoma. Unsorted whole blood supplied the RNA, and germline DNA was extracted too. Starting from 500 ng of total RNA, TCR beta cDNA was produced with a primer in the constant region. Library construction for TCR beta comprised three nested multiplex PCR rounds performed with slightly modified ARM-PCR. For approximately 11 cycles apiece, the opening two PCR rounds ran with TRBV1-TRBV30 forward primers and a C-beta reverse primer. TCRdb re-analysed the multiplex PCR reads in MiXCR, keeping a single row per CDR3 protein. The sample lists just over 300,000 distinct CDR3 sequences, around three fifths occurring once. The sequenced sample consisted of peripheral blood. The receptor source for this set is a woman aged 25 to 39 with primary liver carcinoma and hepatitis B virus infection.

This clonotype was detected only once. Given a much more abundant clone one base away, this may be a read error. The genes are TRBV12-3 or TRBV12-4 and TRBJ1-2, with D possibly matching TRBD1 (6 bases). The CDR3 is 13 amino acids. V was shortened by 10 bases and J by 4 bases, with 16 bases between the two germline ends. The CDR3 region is CANRTTGFYGYTF. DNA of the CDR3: TGTGCCAACAGGACTACAGGGTTCTATGGCTACACCTTC.

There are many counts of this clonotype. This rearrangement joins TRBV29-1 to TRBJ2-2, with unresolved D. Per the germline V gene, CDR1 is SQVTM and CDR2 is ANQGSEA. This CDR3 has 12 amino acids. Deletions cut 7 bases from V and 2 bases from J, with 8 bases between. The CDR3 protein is CSATLNTGELFF. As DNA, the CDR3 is TGCAGCGCCACACTAAACACCGGGGAGCTGTTTTTT.

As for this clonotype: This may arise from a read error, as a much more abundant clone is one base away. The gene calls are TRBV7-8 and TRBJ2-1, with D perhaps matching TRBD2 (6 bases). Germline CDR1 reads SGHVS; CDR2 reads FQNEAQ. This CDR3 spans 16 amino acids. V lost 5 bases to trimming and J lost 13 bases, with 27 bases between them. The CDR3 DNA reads TGTGCCAGCAGCCGGCGGGGACTTACTCCGCCAAGGTATCAGTTCTTC. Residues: CASSRRGLTPPRYQFF.

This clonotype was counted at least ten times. The CDR3 DNA sequence: TGCAGCGTCACCGGACTTGTCAATGAGCAGTTCTTC. Protein: CSVTGLVNEQFF. This chain uses TRBV29-1 with TRBJ2-1; D possibly corresponds to TRBD2 (5 bases). Germline loops: CDR1 SQVTM, CDR2 ANQGSEA. V lost 6 bases and J 6 bases, leaving 12 bases between the germline ends. The CDR3 is 12 residues long.

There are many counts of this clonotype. CDR3 DNA sequence: TGTGCCAGCAGCGTTGGGACTTGGCGGACCGGGGAGCTGTTTTTT. Its translation is CASSVGTWRTGELFF. The rearrangement joins TRBV5-6 to TRBJ2-2; tentatively, D is TRBD2 (6 bases). This CDR3 is 15 amino acids long. Trimming removed 4 bases from V and 5 bases from J, with 15 bases in between. Germline V gene sequence: CDR1 SGHDT, CDR2 YYEEEE. The complete variable domain, with remaining parts taken from reference TRBV5-6 and TRBJ2-2, reads DAGVTQSPTHLIKTRGQQVTLRCSPKSGHDTVSWYQQALGQGPQFIFQYYEEEERQRGNFPDRFSGHQFPNYSSELNVNALLLGDSALYLCASSVGTWRTGELFFGEGSRLTVL.

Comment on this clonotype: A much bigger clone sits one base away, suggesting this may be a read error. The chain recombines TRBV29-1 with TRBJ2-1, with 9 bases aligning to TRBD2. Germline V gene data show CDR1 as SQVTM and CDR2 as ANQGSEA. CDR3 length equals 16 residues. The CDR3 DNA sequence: TGCAGCGTTGTAACTAGCGGGTACCCATCCTACAGTGAGCAGTTCTTC. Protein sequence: CSVVTSGYPSYSEQFF.

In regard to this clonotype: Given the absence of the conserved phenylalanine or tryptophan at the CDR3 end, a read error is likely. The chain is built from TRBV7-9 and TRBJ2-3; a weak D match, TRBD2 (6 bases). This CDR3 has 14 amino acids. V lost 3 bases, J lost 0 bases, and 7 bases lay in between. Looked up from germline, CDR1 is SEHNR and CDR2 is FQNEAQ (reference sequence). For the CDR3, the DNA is TGTGCCAGCAGCTTGGAGGGGAGCACAGATACGCAGTATCTT. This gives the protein CASSLEGSTDTQYL.

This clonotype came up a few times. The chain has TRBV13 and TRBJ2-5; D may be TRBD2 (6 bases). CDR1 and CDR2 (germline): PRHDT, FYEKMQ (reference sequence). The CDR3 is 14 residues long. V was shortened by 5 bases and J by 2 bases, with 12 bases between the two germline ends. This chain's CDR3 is CASSNTGLQETQYF. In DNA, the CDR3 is TGTGCCAGCAGCAATACGGGACTGCAAGAGACCCAGTACTTC.